This T cell receptor beta chain originates from a study of blood T cell repertoires in COVID-19. In the study's own analysis: Amplification of reference gene primers was used by the study to estimate nucleated cell counts. Assay: immunoSEQ multiplex PCR; the TCRdb copy retains only in-frame clones and omits some. V, J and clone size were drawn from that table, and D and trimming were deduced from the DNA. The sample holds about 300,000 clones, approximately 84% seen once. The CDR3 is 16 residues long. V shed 3 bases and J 0 bases; nucleotides not matched to a gene: 1. CDR1 MGHRA and CDR2 YSYEKL come from the germline V gene. Participants were aged 18 to 89 years, lived in 20 to 25 US areas, and enrolled virtually.

Source material: PBMCs or T cells enriched from blood (not recorded which). The V and J genes are TRBV4-1 and TRBJ1-4; 10 nucleotides agree with TRBD1. This TCR came from a man aged 25-45 years who had recovered from COVID-19. The CDR3 nucleotides read TGCGCCAGCAGCCAGGACAGGGGGTCAACTAATGAAAAACTGTTTTTT. Translating gives CASSQDRGSTNEKLFF.